The 8 T cell receptor beta chains reported below all come from one sample, sequenced in a study of blood T cells in healthy people across ages. Combining a sample-barcoded 5' primer with a J-beta primer mix, a second PCR ran for 7 to 11 cycles. TCRdb used MiXCR to reprocess the 5' RACE reads, holding one entry per CDR3 protein. There are over a million distinct CDR3 sequences in the sample; under 30% occur only once, and about 0.72% lies in the top ten. Another study also made use of these data, one on T cells of mothers and their children.

The sequenced material came from blood. These receptor sequences come from a girl aged 2 to 10 in good health.

This chain links TRBV10-3 with TRBJ2-1; 10 nucleotides align to TRBD1. CDR1 is ENHRY, CDR2 SYGVKD, per germline. V dropped 5 bases and J dropped 3; count of bases not matched to a gene: 10. CDR3 length equals 17 residues. DNA for the CDR3: TGTGCCATCAGTCCCAATTATAGGGACAGGGGCTACAATGAGCAGTTCTTC. It translates to CAISPNYRDRGYNEQFF.

This chain links TRBV20-1 with TRBJ1-5, with D unresolved. Trimming shortened V by 6 bases and J by 7 bases, and 22 bases separated the two germline ends. This CDR3 region has 15 residues. The germline V gene has CDR1 DFQATT and CDR2 SNEGSKA (reference sequence). For the CDR3, the DNA is TGCAGTGCCCCTCTCGACGGGCGGGTTAGCCAGCCCCAGCATTTT. Translating it yields CSAPLDGRVSQPQHF.

The sample holds a few counts of this clonotype. The CDR3 nucleotides are TGTGCCAGCAGGGACTCTGGTGCCTACGAGCAGTACTTC. It yields the protein CASRDSGAYEQYF. The rearrangement uses TRBV12-3 or TRBV12-4 and TRBJ2-7; maybe TRBD2 (5 bases). Trimming left V 6 bases short and J 2 bases short, with 11 bases between. The CDR3 spans 13 residues.

This clonotype was recorded a few times. CDR3: CASSSRLLQETQYF. The CDR3 region has the DNA TGTGCCAGCAGTTCGAGACTGCTGCAAGAGACCCAGTACTTC. The chain recombines TRBV28 with TRBJ2-5; D not resolved. V was shortened by 4 bases and J by 2 bases, with 11 bases between the two germline ends. This CDR3 is built from 14 residues. Germline CDR1 and CDR2: MDHEN and SYDVKM.

This clonotype has a handful of counts. The V call is TRBV20-1, the J call TRBJ2-1; D call uncertain. Trimming removed 5 bases from V and 10 bases from J, with 18 bases in between. There are 13 residues in the CDR3. Germline CDR1 is DFQATT and CDR2 is SNEGSKA (reference sequence). Here the CDR3 reads CSAASGHSYEQFF. The DNA for the CDR3 is TGCAGTGCTGCTAGTGGGCACTCCTACGAGCAGTTCTTC.

This rearrangement joins TRBV15 to TRBJ2-1; TRBD1 is a possible D gene (5 bases). The J call may be incorrect, as the DNA end agrees better with TRBJ2-5. Germline-derived CDR1 and CDR2 are LNHNV and YYDKDF (reference sequence). CDR3 length equals 15 residues. The CDR3 region is CATSREGARGETQYF. As DNA, the CDR3 is TGTGCCACCAGCAGAGAAGGCGCTAGGGGAGAGACCCAGTACTTC.

This clonotype has only one observation. V and J are TRBV19 and TRBJ1-2, with TRBD1 matching 10 bases. CDR1 LNHDA and CDR2 SQIVND come from the germline V gene (reference sequence). V gave up 5 bases and J gave up 8 bases; unmatched junction bases: 14. CDR3 length: 16 amino acids. In nucleotides, the CDR3 is TGTGCCAGTAGTCCAACCCCCGGGACAGGGGTGGGAGGCTACACCTTC. Encoded protein: CASSPTPGTGVGGYTF.

In its sample, this clonotype was seen a few times. The chain employs TRBV7-9 and TRBJ2-1; 8 positions agree with TRBD1. TRBJ2-5 matches the DNA end more closely, so the J call is doubtful. The CDR3 runs 15 residues. CDR1 SEHNR and CDR2 FQNEAQ come from the germline V gene (reference sequence). This CDR3 is CASSQIGQGMETQYF. Here the CDR3 DNA reads TGTGCCAGCAGCCAAATCGGACAGGGAATGGAGACCCAGTACTTC.